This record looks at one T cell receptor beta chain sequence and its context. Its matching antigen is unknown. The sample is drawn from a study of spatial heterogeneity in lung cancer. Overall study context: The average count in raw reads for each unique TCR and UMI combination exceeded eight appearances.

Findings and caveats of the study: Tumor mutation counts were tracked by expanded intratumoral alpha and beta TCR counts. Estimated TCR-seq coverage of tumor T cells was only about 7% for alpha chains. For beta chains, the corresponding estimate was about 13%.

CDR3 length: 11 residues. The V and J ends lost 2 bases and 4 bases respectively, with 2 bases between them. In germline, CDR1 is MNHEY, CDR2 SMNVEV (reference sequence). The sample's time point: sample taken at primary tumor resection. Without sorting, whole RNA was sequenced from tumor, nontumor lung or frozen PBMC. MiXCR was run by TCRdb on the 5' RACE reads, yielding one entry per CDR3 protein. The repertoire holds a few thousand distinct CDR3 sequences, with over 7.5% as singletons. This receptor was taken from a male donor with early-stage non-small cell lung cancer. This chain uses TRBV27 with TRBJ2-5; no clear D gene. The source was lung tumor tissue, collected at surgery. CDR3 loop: CASSLGETQYF. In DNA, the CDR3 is TGTGCCAGCAGTTTAGGAGAGACCCAGTACTTC.